The clone carrying this T cell receptor beta chain was detected ten times or more. What it binds is unknown. The time point was: longitudinal time-point 3. The unsorted libraries originated from 2 million PBMCs that had been stored at -80 C. Germline V gene lookup returns CDR1 DFQATT and CDR2 SNEGSKA (reference sequence). The CDR3 is 14 amino acids. The V end lost 3 bases, the J end lost 2 bases, and 12 bases lay between the germline ends. 5'RACE with 10-nucleotide random UMIs generated the cDNA. TCRdb re-analysed the 5' RACE reads in MiXCR, keeping a single row per CDR3 protein. The sample has roughly 48,000 distinct CDR3 sequences, about 12% seen once. The data are from a study of neurological immune-mediated disorders. General study findings and limits: It was HTLV-1-associated myelopathy that showed the most TCR clonal expansion, while multiple sclerosis showed the least, falling below healthy controls.

The sequence came from a male donor with HTLV-1-associated myelopathy (HAM/TSP). V gene TRBV20-1 combines with J gene TRBJ2-3, with TRBD2 as a possible D gene (6 bases). The sequenced material came from PBMCs. The CDR3 is CSARLARNTDTQYF. In DNA, the CDR3 is TGCAGTGCTAGGCTAGCGAGGAACACAGATACGCAGTATTTT.